Below, 10 T cell receptor beta chains from the same sample are listed, as sequenced in a study of cytomegalovirus exposure and HLA in healthy donors. PCR was performed using 60 Vbeta and 13 Jbeta primers. The assay was immunoSEQ multiplex PCR, and TCRdb's table has in-frame clones only and misses some. The data contain under 130,000 clones, 65% to 75% of them singletons. Sequencing was carried out using PBMCs. These receptors were obtained from a middle-aged man in good health and CMV-seropositive.

The chain employs TRBV5-6 and TRBJ2-1; D is ambiguous. The V and J ends lost 4 bases and 6 bases respectively, with 11 bases between them. CDR1 and CDR2 from the germline V gene are SGHDT and YYEEEE. The CDR3 loop spans 13 amino acids. CDR3 nucleotide sequence: TGTGCCAGCAGCCTCTCTGCGGCCAATGAGCAGTTCTTC. It translates to CASSLSAANEQFF.

The chain is built from TRBV5-1 and TRBJ2-2; the D gene is possibly TRBD1 (6 bases). Looked up from germline, CDR1 is SGHRS and CDR2 is YFSETQ. CDR3 size: 15 residues. Trimming shortened V by 4 bases and J by 4 bases, and 14 bases separated the two germline ends. DNA of the CDR3: TGCGCCAGCAGCCCTCGGACAGACGGCACCGGGGAGCTGTTTTTT. Translated, it gives CASSPRTDGTGELFF.

This clone has more than one count but fewer than ten. The chain is built from TRBV7-3 and TRBJ1-2; the D is unclear. The germline CDR1 and CDR2 sequences are SGHTA and FQGTGA. CDR3 length: 10 amino acids. Trimming stripped 8 bases from V and 2 bases from J, with 3 bases between. The CDR3 DNA sequence: TGTGCCAGCGTAAACTATGGCTACACCTTC. Its translation: CASVNYGYTF.

CDR3 region: CASSLRTGGTEAFF. For the CDR3, the DNA is TGTGCCAGCAGCTTAAGAACAGGGGGCACTGAAGCTTTCTTT. V usage is TRBV7-3 and J usage is TRBJ1-1; TRBD1 agrees at 8 bases. CDR1 is SGHTA, CDR2 FQGTGA, per germline. The CDR3 extends over 14 amino acids. Trimming cost V 1 base and J 4 bases; bases outside gene matches: 2. The full variable domain, with the rest looked up from reference TRBV7-3 and TRBJ1-1, is GAGVSQTPSNKVTEKGKYVELRCDPISGHTALYWYRQSLGQGPEFLIYFQGTGAADDSGLPNDRFFAVRPEGSVSTLKIQRTERGDSAVYLCASSLRTGGTEAFFGQGTRLTVV.

The J gene is TRBJ2-7, the V gene TRBV6-5; 8 bases match TRBD2. The germline CDR1 and CDR2 sequences are MNHEY and SVGAGI. This CDR3 is 14 amino acids long. V was pared by 6 bases and J by 2 bases, with 6 bases of the junction left unmatched. The CDR3 nucleotides read TGTGCCAGCAGGGCCGGGGGGGGTGCCTACGAGCAGTACGTC. Its protein product is CASRAGGGAYEQYV.

The chain has TRBV6-1 and TRBJ1-3; D remains ambiguous. V was cut by 3 bases and J by 0 bases, with 9 bases left in between. There are 15 residues in the CDR3. In germline, CDR1 is MNHNS, CDR2 SASEGT. CDR3 residues: CASSDEGYSGNTIYF. The CDR3 coding sequence is TGTGCCAGCAGTGACGAGGGTTACTCTGGAAACACCATATATTTT.

The chain's CDR3 is CASSVGLLQGPGNTIYF. The CDR3 DNA follows: TGTGCCAGCAGCGTAGGGCTCTTACAGGGTCCTGGAAACACCATATATTTT. The chain carries TRBV9 and TRBJ1-3; possible D gene TRBD1, 6 bases. Trimming stripped 0 bases from V and 2 bases from J, with 15 bases between. This CDR3 is built from 17 residues. Germline V gene data show CDR1 as SGDLS and CDR2 as YYNGEE.

This clone was seen a handful of times. The V gene is TRBV6-5, the J gene TRBJ2-2; D unclear. Germline V gene sequence: CDR1 MNHEY, CDR2 SVGAGI. CDR3 length equals 12 residues. Trimming shortened V by 3 bases and J by 8 bases, and 7 bases separated the two germline ends. CDR3 sequence reads: CASSYFEGELFF. CDR3 nucleotide sequence: TGTGCCAGCAGTTATTTCGAGGGGGAGCTGTTTTTT.

This sequence joins TRBV29-1 and TRBJ2-1; 8 bases fit TRBD2. CDR1 and CDR2 from the germline V gene are SQVTM and ANQGSEA. This CDR3 is built from 13 residues. V gave up 6 bases and J gave up 8 bases; unmatched junction bases: 9. The CDR3: CSVSGGPSHEQFF. CDR3 in DNA: TGCAGCGTCTCGGGAGGGCCCTCACATGAGCAGTTCTTC.

This clone has only a few counts. This sequence joins TRBV29-1 and TRBJ1-1; possibly TRBD1 for D (6 bases). CDR3 size: 11 residues. From germline, CDR1 is SQVTM and CDR2 ANQGSEA. CDR3 in DNA: TGCAGTGGGGGCGTGAACACTGAAGCTTTCTTT. Translating it yields CSGGVNTEAFF.